These 7 T cell receptor beta chains were all obtained from the same sample, sequenced in a study of blood T cell repertoires in COVID-19. The repertoire was sequenced with immunoSEQ multiplex PCR; TCRdb's copy has only in-frame clones and lacks some. The sample lists roughly 250,000 clones, 82% occurring once. Sequenced sample: peripheral blood. The receptors were gathered from a woman aged 55-69 years with active or convalescent COVID-19.

The table lists this clone with a count of one. The chain uses TRBV10-3 and TRBJ2-2; no reliable D call. Germline V lookup: CDR1 ENHRY, CDR2 SYGVKD. The CDR3 has 14 residues. V shed 2 bases and J shed 2 bases, with 6 bases lying between them. The CDR3 loop is CAISEMSNTGELFF. The DNA for the CDR3 is TGTGCCATCAGTGAGATGAGTAACACCGGGGAGCTGTTTTTT.

The chain recombines TRBV4-1 with TRBJ1-2, with 7 bases identical to TRBD1. This CDR3 spans 13 amino acids. Germline V gene sequence: CDR1 MGHRA, CDR2 YSYEKL. The J segment lost 3 bases and the V segment lost 6 bases, leaving 4 bases of the junction unmatched. CDR3 sequence (DNA): TGCGCCAGCAGACAAACAGGGGACTATGGCTACACCTTC. Protein sequence: CASRQTGDYGYTF.

V gene TRBV19 combines with J gene TRBJ1-5, with TRBD1 matching over 11 bases. The ends lost 7 bases at V and 4 bases at J; junction bases unmatched: 6. Per the germline V gene, CDR1 is LNHDA and CDR2 is SQIVND (reference sequence). This CDR3 is built from 15 residues. In DNA form, the CDR3 reads TGTGCCAGTACCCCCCGGGACAGGGGGAATCAGCCCCAGCATTTT. As protein: CASTPRDRGNQPQHF.

CDR3 loop: CSASKSGGKGDTQYF. DNA of the CDR3: TGCAGTGCTAGTAAGAGCGGGGGAAAAGGAGATACGCAGTATTTT. This chain links TRBV20-1 with TRBJ2-3; 8 bases line up with TRBD2. The ends lost 3 bases at V and 5 bases at J; junction bases unmatched: 10. From germline, CDR1 is DFQATT and CDR2 SNEGSKA (reference sequence). The CDR3 is 15 residues long.

The CDR3 region has the DNA TGTGCCAGCAGCCTCACTTGGACAGGTTATGGCTACACCTTC. This gives the protein CASSLTWTGYGYTF. The rearrangement joins TRBV28 to TRBJ1-2; 7 positions agree with TRBD1. Germline V gene data show CDR1 as MDHEN and CDR2 as SYDVKM. CDR3 length: 14 amino acids. The V gene end was trimmed by 6 bases and the J gene end by 5 bases; junction bases not matched to a gene: 9.

This chain links TRBV30 with TRBJ1-1; the D is unclear. Trimming left V 3 bases short and J 2 bases short, with 4 bases between. This CDR3 spans 11 amino acids. Germline V CDR1 and CDR2: GTSNPN, SVGIG (reference sequence). This chain's CDR3 is CAWRANTEAFF. In DNA, the CDR3 is TGTGCCTGGAGAGCCAACACTGAAGCTTTCTTT.

This chain links TRBV9 with TRBJ2-1; 7 positions agree with TRBD2. Trimming took 7 bases from V and 7 from J; bases not matched to a gene: 11. CDR3 length equals 14 residues. Germline CDR1 is SGDLS and CDR2 is YYNGEE. Here the CDR3 DNA reads TGTGCCAGCGCCCCGGGGGGAATGAGGAATGAGCAGTTCTTC. This sequence encodes CASAPGGMRNEQFF.